The 27 T cell receptor beta chains given below trace back to one sample, sequenced in a study of T cells in Graves' hyperthyroidism and ophthalmopathy. Template material for amplifying TCR beta CDR3 regions consisted of RNA transcripts. The HTBI set primed first-round TCR CDR3 RT-PCR. TCRdb itself ran the multiplex PCR reads through MiXCR, one entry per CDR3 protein. In the table there are hundreds of thousands of distinct CDR3 sequences, about 20% of which are singletons. Material for sequencing was blood. The receptors were sampled from a man in his forties with Graves' ophthalmopathy.

The gene calls are TRBV2 and TRBJ2-5; D not resolved. The CDR3 totals 13 residues. Deletions cut 4 bases from V and 2 bases from J, with 8 bases between. Germline V lookup: CDR1 SNHLY, CDR2 FYNNEI. This chain's CDR3 is CASSVGHQETQYF. CDR3 bases: TGTGCCAGCAGTGTAGGGCATCAAGAGACCCAGTACTTC.

At least ten counts were recorded for this clonotype. The chain couples TRBV5-1 to TRBJ2-3, with D perhaps TRBD1 (7 bases). Trimming removed 0 bases at V and 2 bases at J, with 13 bases between. The CDR3 consists of 16 residues. Per germline, CDR1 SGHRS and CDR2 YFSETQ. CDR3 DNA: TGCGCCAGCAGCTTGGAAGGCGGGACAGCCACAGATACGCAGTATTTT. Translation gives CASSLEGGTATDTQYF.

A few counts support this clonotype. The chain employs TRBV12-3 or TRBV12-4 and TRBJ1-6; the D gene is possibly TRBD1 (5 bases). This CDR3 spans 17 amino acids. V was clipped by 4 bases and J by 7 bases, with 20 bases between them. CDR3 sequence: CASSSTRLGARNSPLHF. The CDR3 coding sequence is TGTGCCAGCAGTTCAACCCGACTCGGGGCTCGGAATTCACCCCTCCACTTT.

With respect to this clonotype: Compared with germline, one end of the junction differs, possibly owing to a read error. The chain recombines TRBV12-3 or TRBV12-4 with TRBJ2-1, with a weak D call TRBD1 (5 bases). The CDR3 spans 17 residues. CDR3 amino acids: CASSLSVGAPGVNGQFF. The CDR3 DNA reads TGTGCCAGCAGTTTAAGTGTAGGGGCGCCCGGCGTAAATGGGCAGTTCTTC.

This chain joins TRBV20-1 and TRBJ1-1; 9 bases line up with TRBD1. The germline gives CDR1 DFQATT, CDR2 SNEGSKA (reference sequence). This CDR3 contains 13 residues. The CDR3 sequence is CRAWDRVNTEAFF. Here the CDR3 DNA reads TGCAGAGCGTGGGACAGGGTGAACACTGAAGCTTTCTTT.

This clonotype has a handful of counts. The CDR3 DNA is TGTGCCAGCAGCCAAGACGGTAGCTCTGGAAACACCATATATTTT. Protein product: CASSQDGSSGNTIYF. J is TRBJ1-3 and V is TRBV14; no clear D. V was cut by 0 bases and J by 0 bases, with 6 bases left in between. Germline V lookup: CDR1 SGHDN, CDR2 FVKESK. The CDR3 is 15 residues long.

This chain uses TRBV12-3 or TRBV12-4 with TRBJ2-5; D not resolved. V lost 5 bases and J 5 bases, leaving 18 bases between the germline ends. CDR3 length: 15 residues. The DNA for the CDR3 is TGTGCCAGCAGTCCAAAGGGTCTTGTGGGGGAGACCCAGTACTTC. Its protein is CASSPKGLVGETQYF.

V is TRBV29-1 and J is TRBJ2-3; 10 nucleotides line up with TRBD2. J gave up 3 bases and V 4 bases, and 7 bases lay outside the gene matches. Germline CDR1 reads SQVTM; CDR2 reads ANQGSEA. This CDR3 has 15 residues. Here the CDR3 reads CSVGRGTSVTDTQYF. DNA of the CDR3: TGCAGCGTTGGTAGAGGGACTAGCGTTACAGATACGCAGTATTTT.

The chain carries TRBV7-3 and TRBJ2-2; 7 bases are shared with TRBD2. This CDR3 contains 14 residues. J lost 4 bases, V lost 5 bases, and 4 bases had no gene match. The germline V gene has CDR1 SGHTA and CDR2 FQGTGA. CDR3 in amino acids: CASSPSGGTGELFF. The DNA of the CDR3 is TGTGCCAGCAGCCCCTCGGGGGGCACCGGGGAGCTGTTTTTT.

This clonotype was seen many times. The chain combines TRBV5-8 with TRBJ2-3; TRBD1 aligns across 7 bases. CDR3 length equals 13 residues. V was clipped by 6 bases and J by 9 bases; unmatched bases: 10. Germline V gene sequence: CDR1 SGHTS, CDR2 YDEGEE. The DNA of the CDR3 is TGTGCCAGCATCGCACCGACAGGGTCGACGCAGTATTTT. This encodes CASIAPTGSTQYF.

Ten or more counts support this clonotype. The V and J genes are TRBV11-2 and TRBJ2-3; a possible D gene is TRBD2 (5 bases). Germline-derived CDR1 and CDR2 are SGHAT and FQNNGV. The CDR3 is 17 residues long. V was trimmed by 0 bases and J by 4 bases, leaving 17 bases between them. The CDR3 bases are TGTGCCAGCAGCTTAGATTTACGGCCGGGAAGGGCAGATACGCAGTATTTT. It encodes CASSLDLRPGRADTQYF.

The J gene is TRBJ2-3, the V gene TRBV24-1, with D unresolved. Germline CDR1 reads KGHDR; CDR2 reads SFDVKD. The ends were cut back, 1 base at V and 2 bases at J, with 12 bases in the middle. CDR3 size: 16 residues. CDR3 sequence (DNA): TGTGCCACCAGTGATTTCGAGGCGGAACTCACAGATACGCAGTATTTT. It is translated as CATSDFEAELTDTQYF.

The CDR3, as DNA: TGCAGTGCCCCCGCACGAGGGGGGTTGTACTTC. It translates to CSAPARGGLYF. The chain is built from TRBV20-1 and TRBJ2-5; D tentatively reads TRBD1 or TRBD2 (6 bases each). V lost 6 bases and J lost 13, with 18 bases in between. CDR1 DFQATT and CDR2 SNEGSKA come from the germline V gene (reference sequence). The CDR3 contains 11 residues.

The chain carries TRBV6-2 or TRBV6-3 and TRBJ2-7, with 9 bases lining up with TRBD1. The CDR3 loop spans 16 amino acids. Germline V gene lookup returns CDR1 MNHEY and CDR2 SVGEGT. V gave up 6 bases and J gave up 6 bases; unmatched junction bases: 15. The CDR3 spells CASSLRTGTGSVEQYF. The CDR3 DNA is TGTGCCAGCAGCCTCCGGACCGGGACAGGGTCAGTCGAGCAGTACTTC.

Remarks on this clonotype: A much bigger clone sits one base away, suggesting this may be a read error. The chain has TRBV5-1 and TRBJ2-7; D is perhaps TRBD2 (6 bases). Germline CDR1 reads SGHRS; CDR2 reads YFSETQ. This CDR3 spans 14 amino acids. As DNA, the CDR3 is TGTGCCAGCAGCCTAAGCGGGTCCACCTACAAGCAGTACTTC. Amino acids: CASSLSGSTYKQYF.

This clonotype has at least ten counts. Germline and junction disagree at one end, which may indicate a read error. The V call is TRBV9, the J call TRBJ2-3; D unclear. Germline loops: CDR1 SGDLS, CDR2 YYNGEE. This CDR3 contains 16 residues. The CDR3 nucleotides are TGTGCCAGCAGCGCCGGACCCGGATATGACACACATACGCAGTATTTT. It specifies CASSAGPGYDTHTQYF.

V usage is TRBV4-1 and J usage is TRBJ1-2, with no clear D. Germline CDR1 reads MGHRA; CDR2 reads YSYEKL. V gave up 7 bases and J gave up 0 bases, with 15 bases separating them. This CDR3 is built from 15 residues. CDR3 in DNA: TGCGCCAGCACCCCTCGGGCAGCAGCTAACTATGGCTACACCTTC. It translates to CASTPRAAANYGYTF.

The table lists this clonotype with a few counts. The V gene is TRBV7-9, the J gene TRBJ1-2; unclear D gene. V shed 5 bases and J shed 7 bases, with 11 bases lying between them. The CDR3 length is 12 residues. Germline CDR1 SEHNR, CDR2 FQNEAQ (reference sequence). The DNA of the CDR3 is TGTGCCAGCAGCGATTACGGTTCTGGCTACACCTTC. Amino acid sequence: CASSDYGSGYTF. Full variable domain (rest looked up from reference TRBV7-9 and TRBJ1-2): DTGVSQNPRHKITKRGQNVTFRCDPISEHNRLYWYRQTLGQGPEFLTYFQNEAQLEKSRLLSDRFSAERPKGSFSTLEIQRTEQGDSAMYLCASSDYGSGYTFGSGTRLTVV.

This clonotype was counted ten times or more. The chain carries TRBV6-2 or TRBV6-3 and TRBJ2-7; TRBD2 matches at 11 bases. Germline V gives CDR1 MNHEY, CDR2 SVGEGT. This CDR3 region has 15 residues. V was clipped by 4 bases and J by 3 bases; unmatched bases: 5. CDR3: CASSSTGTSGYEQYF. As DNA, the CDR3 is TGTGCCAGCAGTTCAACCGGGACTAGCGGCTACGAGCAGTACTTC.

This clonotype was observed a handful of times. The chain uses TRBV7-8 and TRBJ2-3; a weak D match, TRBD2 (6 bases). With 5 bases removed from V and 6 bases from J, the gap between germline ends came to 21 bases. CDR3 length: 16 residues. CDR1 SGHVS and CDR2 FQNEAQ come from the germline V gene. The CDR3 is CASSPAGQLGVDTQYF. DNA for the CDR3: TGTGCCAGCAGCCCAGCGGGCCAACTGGGAGTGGATACGCAGTATTTT. The full variable domain, rest sourced from reference TRBV7-8 and TRBJ2-3, is GAGVSQSPRYKVAKRGQDVALRCDPISGHVSLFWYQQALGQGPEFLTYFQNEAQLDKSGLPSDRFFAERPEGSVSTLKIQRTQQEDSAVYLCASSPAGQLGVDTQYFGPGTRLTVL.

The CDR3 loop is CASSQGQDEKLFF. In DNA form, the CDR3 reads TGTGCCAGCAGTCAAGGGCAGGATGAAAAACTGTTTTTT. The chain carries TRBV28 and TRBJ1-4; D remains unclear. The V gene's germline CDR1 is MDHEN and CDR2 SYDVKM. CDR3 length equals 13 residues. V lost 5 bases, J lost 6 bases, and 10 bases lay in between. The variable domain in full, with the rest retrieved from reference TRBV28 and TRBJ1-4, is DVKVTQSSRYLVKRTGEKVFLECVQDMDHENMFWYRQDPGLGLRLIYFSYDVKMKEKGDIPEGYSVSREKKERFSLILESASTNQTSMYLCASSQGQDEKLFFGSGTQLSVL.

The chain is built from TRBV19 and TRBJ2-7; D tentatively fits TRBD1 or TRBD2 (7 bases each). V was cut by 3 bases and J by 2 bases, with 14 bases left in between. The germline gives CDR1 LNHDA, CDR2 SQIVND (reference sequence). The CDR3 spans 15 residues. CDR3 nucleotide sequence: TGTGCCAGTAGTATGGGAGGGACAGCAACCTACGAGCAGTACTTC. Its translation: CASSMGGTATYEQYF.

This clonotype was seen ten or more times. The CDR3 loop reads CASSSSGHEQYF. DNA of the CDR3: TGTGCCAGCAGCTCCTCAGGGCACGAGCAGTACTTC. The chain joins TRBV28 to TRBJ2-7; D may be TRBD1 (5 bases). Trimming shortened V by 6 bases and J by 5 bases, and 11 bases separated the two germline ends. CDR3 length: 12 residues. Germline-derived CDR1 and CDR2 are MDHEN and SYDVKM.

This clonotype was detected a few times. The J gene is TRBJ1-2, the V gene TRBV12-3 or TRBV12-4; D remains unclear. This CDR3 region has 13 residues. V was cut by 6 bases and J by 7 bases, with 15 bases left in between. For the CDR3, the DNA is TGTGCCAGCAGCCAGGACGGATTTGGTGGCTACACCTTC. Residues: CASSQDGFGGYTF.

This clonotype was recorded many times. This sequence joins TRBV7-6 and TRBJ2-7, with unresolved D. With 5 bases removed from V and 4 bases from J, the gap between germline ends came to 9 bases. This CDR3 is 12 amino acids long. Germline V gene data show CDR1 as SGHVS and CDR2 as FNYEAQ. CDR3 sequence (DNA): TGTGCCAGCAGCGAGATGGGATACGAGCAGTACTTC. It yields the protein CASSEMGYEQYF.

This clonotype was picked up many times. CDR3: CASSLQLAGGNYEQYF. The CDR3 DNA is TGTGCCAGCAGTTTACAACTAGCGGGAGGAAACTACGAGCAGTACTTC. The chain carries TRBV28 and TRBJ2-7; 12 bases fit TRBD2. The CDR3 has 16 amino acids. J was trimmed by 3 bases and V by 2 bases; bases with no gene match: 5. Germline CDR1 and CDR2: MDHEN and SYDVKM.

As to this clonotype: One base away lies a much larger clone, so this may be a sequencing read error. The CDR3 ends on some other residue instead of the conserved phenylalanine or tryptophan, so this is likely a read error. The chain has TRBV11-1 and TRBJ1-1; 7 bases are a match to TRBD1. J was trimmed by 6 bases and V by 3 bases; bases with no gene match: 7. The CDR3 extends over 14 amino acids. Germline-derived CDR1 and CDR2 are SGHAT and FQDESV (reference sequence). In nucleotides, the CDR3 is TGTGCCAGCAGCTTGGGACAGCAAATGTCTGAAGCTTTCCTT. It is translated as CASSLGQQMSEAFL.